The 26 T cell receptor beta chains presented below share a single source sample, sequenced in a study of early T cells in non-severe SARS-CoV-2 infection. In TCRdb, the 5' RACE reads were re-called with MiXCR into one record per CDR3 protein. The sample shows over 50,000 distinct CDR3 sequences, under 8.5% of them seen only once. Sequencing was carried out using whole blood. These receptors came from an adult who was a healthcare worker with PCR-confirmed SARS-CoV-2 infection or an uninfected control (not recorded which).

The chain carries TRBV20-1 and TRBJ1-2; D remains unclear. This CDR3 region has 13 residues. CDR1 and CDR2 (germline): DFQATT, SNEGSKA (reference sequence). Trimming cost V 3 bases and J 0 bases, with 8 bases left between them. The CDR3 sequence is CSARSGTNYGYTF. CDR3 nucleotides: TGCAGTGCTAGGTCCGGAACTAACTATGGCTACACCTTC.

This clonotype was counted at least ten times. The chain couples TRBV2 to TRBJ1-6; D remains ambiguous. Per the germline V gene, CDR1 is SNHLY and CDR2 is FYNNEI. The CDR3 consists of 15 residues. Trimming left V 4 bases short and J 0 bases short, with 7 bases between. CDR3 bases: TGTGCCAGCAGTGTACGGAGCTCCTATAATTCACCCCTCCACTTT. Translated: CASSVRSSYNSPLHF.

The sample holds many counts of this clonotype. This chain connects TRBV5-1 to TRBJ1-1, with TRBD1 matching over 7 bases. J gave up 6 bases and V 4 bases, and 9 bases lay outside the gene matches. Germline loops: CDR1 SGHRS, CDR2 YFSETQ. This CDR3 has 14 amino acids. Written as DNA, the CDR3 is TGCGCCAGCAGCACCCAGGGGGATTTCGCTGAAGCTTTCTTT. As protein: CASSTQGDFAEAFF.

This clonotype was found a few times. The chain's CDR3 is CASSLDWPDPQAYEQYF. The CDR3, as DNA: TGTGCCAGCAGCTTAGATTGGCCGGACCCCCAAGCCTACGAGCAGTACTTC. The rearrangement joins TRBV11-2 to TRBJ2-7; D is unclear. This CDR3 contains 17 residues. CDR1 SGHAT and CDR2 FQNNGV come from the germline V gene. V lost 0 bases, J lost 2 bases, and 17 bases lay in between.

The chain has TRBV27 and TRBJ2-7, with 7 positions matching TRBD2. The CDR3 consists of 15 residues. Germline-derived CDR1 and CDR2 are MNHEY and SMNVEV (reference sequence). The trim removed 8 bases at V and 2 bases at J, leaving 12 bases unmatched. The CDR3 loop reads CASPATSRQTYEQYF. For the CDR3, the DNA is TGTGCCAGCCCTGCGACTAGCAGGCAGACCTACGAGCAGTACTTC.

The genes are TRBV7-9 and TRBJ2-1, with TRBD1 matching over 8 bases. V was clipped by 5 bases and J by 2 bases; unmatched bases: 2. Per germline, CDR1 SEHNR and CDR2 FQNEAQ (reference sequence). The length of the CDR3 is 14 residues. The CDR3 DNA reads TGTGCCAGCAGCCGACAGGGGACCTACAATGAGCAGTTCTTC. Translated, it gives CASSRQGTYNEQFF.

This clonotype was found many times. In DNA form, the CDR3 reads TGCGCCAGCAGCCAAGAATATAGGCGGAACACCGGGGAGCTGTTTTTT. Protein sequence: CASSQEYRRNTGELFF. The gene calls are TRBV4-1 and TRBJ2-2; D gene uncertain. V was shortened by 0 bases and J by 1 base, with 9 bases between the two germline ends. The CDR3 covers 16 residues. Germline CDR1 is MGHRA and CDR2 is YSYEKL.

V gene TRBV19 combines with J gene TRBJ1-6; TRBD1 matches at 9 bases. The J segment lost 5 bases and the V segment lost 5 bases, leaving 10 bases of the junction unmatched. This CDR3 has 17 residues. CDR1 and CDR2 from the germline V gene are LNHDA and SQIVND (reference sequence). CDR3 amino acids: CASSPRPQGANNSPLHF. The CDR3 DNA reads as TGTGCCAGTAGTCCCCGCCCACAGGGGGCAAATAATTCACCCCTCCACTTT.

This clonotype showed up just a few times. This rearrangement joins TRBV7-2 to TRBJ2-3; a possible D gene is TRBD1 (6 bases). Trimming pared 1 base from V and 2 bases from J, leaving 16 bases between. Germline-derived CDR1 and CDR2 are SGHTA and FQGNSA. The CDR3 covers 17 residues. DNA for the CDR3: TGTGCCAGCAGCTTAGGAACAGGGTACAGAGTCACAGATACGCAGTATTTT. Amino acid sequence: CASSLGTGYRVTDTQYF.

The chain recombines TRBV2 with TRBJ2-7; tentative D call: TRBD2 (6 bases). There are 13 residues in the CDR3. V was pared by 7 bases and J by 0 bases, with 10 bases between. Germline V gene lookup returns CDR1 SNHLY and CDR2 FYNNEI. In nucleotides, the CDR3 is TGTGCCAGCATTGCGGGGCTCTCCTACGAGCAGTACTTC. Its translation: CASIAGLSYEQYF.

This clonotype was seen at least ten times. V usage is TRBV30 and J usage is TRBJ1-1, with TRBD1 as a possible D gene (5 bases). This CDR3 region has 12 residues. Germline values: CDR1 GTSNPN, CDR2 SVGIG (reference sequence). V lost 2 bases, J lost 4 bases, and 8 bases lay in between. The CDR3 spells CAWSRRGTEAFF. CDR3 nucleotide sequence: TGTGCCTGGAGTAGAAGGGGCACTGAAGCTTTCTTT.

In its sample, this clonotype was seen a few times. The chain is built from TRBV20-1 and TRBJ1-6; TRBD1 aligns across 8 bases. The CDR3 is 16 residues long. Germline V gene lookup returns CDR1 DFQATT and CDR2 SNEGSKA (reference sequence). After removal of 1 base from V and 9 bases from J, the junction contained 11 bases not matched to a gene. Here the CDR3 reads CSARVQETGVISPLHF. The CDR3 bases are TGCAGTGCTAGAGTTCAAGAGACAGGGGTAATTTCACCCCTCCACTTT.

V gene TRBV11-3 combines with J gene TRBJ2-2; D gene uncertain. V was pared by 5 bases and J by 0 bases, with 10 bases between. From germline, CDR1 is SGHNT and CDR2 YENEEA. This CDR3 has 15 residues. The CDR3 protein is CASSPERANTGELFF. Here the CDR3 DNA reads TGTGCCAGCAGCCCGGAGCGAGCGAACACCGGGGAGCTGTTTTTT.

This clonotype was picked up a small number of times. V usage is TRBV29-1 and J usage is TRBJ1-1; D is undetermined. Trimming took 5 bases from V and 1 from J, leaving 5 bases between them. CDR3 length: 11 residues. CDR1 SQVTM and CDR2 ANQGSEA come from the germline V gene. For the CDR3, the DNA is TGCAGCGTTTGGGAGAACACTGAAGCTTTCTTT. It specifies CSVWENTEAFF.

The chain joins TRBV13 to TRBJ1-6; D gene uncertain. The CDR3 runs to 15 residues. Germline values: CDR1 PRHDT, CDR2 FYEKMQ (reference sequence). The V end lost 4 bases, the J end lost 10 bases, and 17 bases lay between the germline ends. This CDR3 reads CASSSWGDHSSPLHF. For the CDR3, the DNA is TGTGCCAGCAGCTCTTGGGGAGATCATAGCTCACCCCTCCACTTT.

This clonotype appeared many times. The genes are TRBV3-1 and TRBJ2-2; maybe TRBD2 (6 bases). The CDR3 is 16 amino acids. Trimming took 1 base from V and 6 from J, leaving 15 bases between them. CDR1 is LGHDT and CDR2 is YNNKEL in the germline V gene (reference sequence). In DNA form, the CDR3 reads TGTGCCAGCAGCCAAGCGTCTCTAGCGCCACCCGGGGAGCTGTTTTTT. Amino acid sequence: CASSQASLAPPGELFF.

This clonotype was detected only a few times. The V gene is TRBV4-1, the J gene TRBJ2-4; D is unclear. Looked up from germline, CDR1 is MGHRA and CDR2 is YSYEKL. V shed 0 bases and J shed 5 bases, with 5 bases lying between them. This CDR3 contains 13 residues. The CDR3 nucleotides read TGCGCCAGCAGCCAAGAGCCAGAAAACATTCAGTACTTC. It specifies CASSQEPENIQYF.

This clonotype was observed a few times. The chain links TRBV4-2 to TRBJ2-5; 12 bases fit TRBD2. Trimming took 2 bases from V and 5 from J; bases not matched to a gene: 9. The CDR3 loop spans 17 amino acids. Germline V gene data show CDR1 as LGHNA and CDR2 as YNFKEQ. Here the CDR3 DNA reads TGTGCCAGCAGCCAACCTAGCGGGAGGGCCCTGGGGGAGACCCAGTACTTC. Protein sequence: CASSQPSGRALGETQYF.

This clonotype appeared a few times. The chain couples TRBV7-3 to TRBJ2-1; TRBD2 matches at 9 bases. Unmatched junction bases numbered 5, after V lost 4 bases and J lost 4 bases. CDR1 SGHTA and CDR2 FQGTGA come from the germline V gene. CDR3 length: 15 amino acids. CDR3: CASSSAGGGYNEQFF. The CDR3 DNA sequence: TGTGCCAGCAGCTCAGCGGGGGGCGGTTACAATGAGCAGTTCTTC. The whole variable domain, filled in from reference TRBV7-3 and TRBJ2-1, reads GAGVSQTPSNKVTEKGKYVELRCDPISGHTALYWYRQSLGQGPEFLIYFQGTGAADDSGLPNDRFFAVRPEGSVSTLKIQRTERGDSAVYLCASSSAGGGYNEQFFGPGTRLTVL.

This clonotype came up many times. The chain is built from TRBV20-1 and TRBJ1-6, with D hard to call. V was cut by 1 base and J by 4 bases, with 5 bases left in between. This CDR3 contains 13 residues. Germline CDR1 and CDR2: DFQATT and SNEGSKA (reference sequence). CDR3 sequence: CSARANYNSPLHF. DNA for the CDR3: TGCAGTGCTAGAGCAAATTATAATTCACCCCTCCACTTT.

There are many counts of this clonotype. The chain has TRBV29-1 and TRBJ2-5, with D possibly being TRBD1 (6 bases). The CDR3 covers 13 residues. V shed 7 bases and J shed 5 bases, with 17 bases lying between them. In germline, CDR1 is SQVTM, CDR2 ANQGSEA. The CDR3: CSARQDRSETQYF. The DNA of the CDR3 is TGCAGCGCGCGACAGGATCGTTCGGAGACCCAGTACTTC.

This chain connects TRBV5-6 to TRBJ1-3; D ambiguous. The germline V and J ends were trimmed by 4 bases and 0 bases, with 11 bases remaining between them. Germline assignment: CDR1 SGHDT and CDR2 YYEEEE. The CDR3 extends over 15 amino acids. CDR3 DNA sequence: TGTGCCAGCAGCGAAAGGAGATTCTCTGGAAACACCATATATTTT. This encodes CASSERRFSGNTIYF.

This clonotype has ten or more counts. The chain combines TRBV20-1 with TRBJ2-3; D is unclear. The germline V gene encodes CDR1 DFQATT and CDR2 SNEGSKA (reference sequence). This CDR3 is built from 12 residues. V was cut by 6 bases and J by 6 bases, with 13 bases left in between. The CDR3 sequence is CSASGPGDTQYF. For the CDR3, the DNA is TGCAGTGCGTCCGGGCCTGGGGATACGCAGTATTTT.

This clonotype has a handful of counts. The chain employs TRBV27 and TRBJ2-3; a weak D match, TRBD2 (6 bases). Germline values: CDR1 MNHEY, CDR2 SMNVEV (reference sequence). The V gene lost 2 bases and the J gene lost 2 bases, with 14 bases spanning the gap. This CDR3 region has 16 residues. The CDR3: CASSLMPGVTTDTQYF. The CDR3 coding sequence is TGTGCCAGCAGTTTAATGCCGGGAGTAACCACAGATACGCAGTATTTT.

In this sample, this clonotype turned up many times. The rearrangement links TRBV4-1 to TRBJ2-1; 7 nucleotides agree with TRBD2. The CDR3 has 16 amino acids. Trimming removed 0 bases from V and 3 bases from J; junction bases left unmatched: 5. CDR1 MGHRA and CDR2 YSYEKL come from the germline V gene. CDR3 nucleotide sequence: TGCGCCAGCAGCCAAGAATACGCGGGGGTCTACAATGAGCAGTTCTTC. It codes for CASSQEYAGVYNEQFF.

This clonotype was observed many times. The chain links TRBV5-1 to TRBJ1-4, with a tentative D call TRBD1 (5 bases). Germline V gene sequence: CDR1 SGHRS, CDR2 YFSETQ. CDR3 length: 16 residues. The V and J ends lost 4 bases and 3 bases respectively, with 16 bases between them. The CDR3 sequence: CASSPRDLRANEKLFF. The CDR3, as DNA: TGCGCCAGCAGCCCCAGGGACCTGCGGGCTAATGAAAAACTGTTTTTT.